The 13 T cell receptor beta chains presented below share a single source sample, sequenced in a study of CD8 T cells in ankylosing spondylitis. TCRdb reprocessed the 5' RACE reads with MiXCR, giving one entry per CDR3 protein. Of 200,000 to 250,000 distinct CDR3 sequences listed, roughly a tenth were seen once; the top ten hold roughly 23%. The sequenced material came from blood, either unsorted or a sorted T cell fraction (not recorded which). The source of these receptors is a male donor with ankylosing spondylitis or in good health (not recorded which).

The chain has TRBV28 and TRBJ2-1, with D maybe TRBD2 (7 bases). V was shortened by 3 bases and J by 7 bases, with 16 bases between the two germline ends. This CDR3 contains 15 residues. In germline, CDR1 is MDHEN, CDR2 SYDVKM. DNA of the CDR3: TGTGCCAGCAGTTTTGGCGGGGGCACCGTTAATGAGCAGTTCTTC. As protein: CASSFGGGTVNEQFF. Drawing the rest from reference TRBV28 and TRBJ2-1, the complete variable domain is DVKVTQSSRYLVKRTGEKVFLECVQDMDHENMFWYRQDPGLGLRLIYFSYDVKMKEKGDIPEGYSVSREKKERFSLILESASTNQTSMYLCASSFGGGTVNEQFFGPGTRLTVL.

V usage is TRBV28 and J usage is TRBJ2-6; TRBD1 matches 7 bases. Germline CDR1 MDHEN, CDR2 SYDVKM. The CDR3 length is 12 residues. The V segment lost 6 bases and the J segment 9 bases; nucleotides outside the gene matches: 2. CDR3 protein: CASSGDSNVLTF. In nucleotides, the CDR3 is TGTGCCAGCAGCGGGGACAGCAACGTCCTGACTTTC.

This chain joins TRBV5-6 and TRBJ2-2; 12 bases are a match to TRBD1. With 3 bases clipped from V and 5 bases from J, the junction kept 5 bases outside the gene matches. The CDR3 runs to 16 residues. Germline values: CDR1 SGHDT, CDR2 YYEEEE. This CDR3 is CASSSRDRGRTGELFF. The CDR3 coding sequence is TGTGCCAGCAGCTCCCGGGACAGGGGGCGAACCGGGGAGCTGTTTTTT.

In its sample, this clonotype was seen many times. The DNA for the CDR3 is TGTGCCAGCAGATTGGGACTAGCGGGGGGCAGCACAGATACGCAGTATTTT. This encodes CASRLGLAGGSTDTQYF. The chain joins TRBV6-1 to TRBJ2-3; TRBD2 agrees at 15 bases. The CDR3 contains 17 residues. The germline V gene encodes CDR1 MNHNS and CDR2 SASEGT. With 6 bases clipped from V and 0 bases from J, the junction kept 4 bases outside the gene matches.

This clonotype turned up a few times. This chain links TRBV24-1 with TRBJ2-1, with TRBD2 matching 11 bases. The CDR3 sequence is 19 residues long. V shed 3 bases, J shed 2 bases, and the junction held 11 bases outside the gene matches. Germline CDR1 KGHDR, CDR2 SFDVKD. The CDR3 reads CATSDRPGTSGRPYNEQFF. The CDR3 DNA follows: TGTGCCACCAGTGATCGTCCCGGGACTAGCGGCCGACCCTACAATGAGCAGTTCTTC.

This clonotype has more than one count but fewer than ten. The chain joins TRBV20-1 to TRBJ2-1; 14 bases are a match to TRBD2. V was pared by 3 bases and J by 9 bases, with 7 bases of the junction left unmatched. This CDR3 spans 15 amino acids. Germline loops: CDR1 DFQATT, CDR2 SNEGSKA (reference sequence). The CDR3 spells CSASPSGLAGGEQFF. The CDR3, as DNA: TGCAGTGCTAGTCCTTCCGGACTAGCGGGGGGTGAGCAGTTCTTC.

About this clonotype: This may arise from a read error, as a much more abundant clone is one base away. This chain links TRBV20-1 with TRBJ1-1; tentative D call: TRBD1 (5 bases). The CDR3 extends over 13 amino acids. Germline V CDR1 and CDR2: DFQATT, SNEGSKA (reference sequence). The CDR3 spells CSASRDLNTEASF. CDR3 coding DNA: TGCAGTGCTAGCCGGGACTTGAACACTGAAGCTTCCTTT.

This clonotype showed up many times. The V gene is TRBV3-1, the J gene TRBJ1-4, with D perhaps TRBD1 (6 bases). Germline assignment: CDR1 LGHDT and CDR2 YNNKEL (reference sequence). The CDR3 covers 13 residues. V dropped 3 bases and J dropped 10 bases, with 12 bases sitting between them. The CDR3 DNA reads as TGTGCCAGCAGCCACCCACAGGGAGGAAAACTGTTTTTT. This codes for CASSHPQGGKLFF. The entire variable domain, with the rest obtained from reference TRBV3-1 and TRBJ1-4, is as follows: DTAVSQTPKYLVTQMGNDKSIKCEQNLGHDTMYWYKQDSKKFLKIMFSYNNKELIINETVPNRFSPKSPDKAHLNLHINSLELGDSAVYFCASSHPQGGKLFFGSGTQLSVL.

This rearrangement joins TRBV6-5 to TRBJ1-5; D ambiguous. The CDR3 contains 12 residues. Germline lookup yields CDR1 MNHEY and CDR2 SVGAGI. Trimming removed 7 bases at V and 2 bases at J, with 6 bases between. The CDR3 nucleotides are TGTGCCAGCACGGACGGCAATCAGCCCCAGCATTTT. Its translation: CASTDGNQPQHF.

In this sample, this clonotype turned up many times. This chain joins TRBV5-1 and TRBJ2-2; 7 positions agree with TRBD1. CDR1 SGHRS and CDR2 YFSETQ come from the germline V gene. The CDR3 covers 14 residues. V lost 2 bases to trimming and J lost 6 bases; unmatched junction nucleotides: 4. The CDR3 loop reads CASSFTGTAGELFF. CDR3 nucleotide sequence: TGCGCCAGCAGCTTTACCGGGACAGCCGGGGAGCTGTTTTTT.

This clonotype was seen many times. J is TRBJ2-2 and V is TRBV3-1; D is perhaps TRBD2 (5 bases). The CDR3 loop spans 16 amino acids. The V end lost 4 bases, the J end lost 5 bases, and 17 bases lay between the germline ends. Germline V lookup: CDR1 LGHDT, CDR2 YNNKEL (reference sequence). CDR3 amino acids: CASSPSGRRATGELFF. The CDR3 DNA sequence: TGTGCCAGCAGCCCGTCGGGTAGGCGGGCTACCGGGGAGCTGTTTTTT.

This clonotype was counted ten times or more. The chain recombines TRBV20-1 with TRBJ2-1, with a tentative D call TRBD2 (7 bases). The CDR3 covers 15 residues. In germline, CDR1 is DFQATT, CDR2 SNEGSKA (reference sequence). The V gene lost 4 bases and the J gene lost 4 bases, with 17 bases spanning the gap. CDR3 DNA: TGCAGTGCTAACCTCCGGGGGGCCAAATACAATGAGCAGTTCTTC. Protein sequence: CSANLRGAKYNEQFF.

This clonotype was counted ten times or more. The chain links TRBV6-1 to TRBJ1-1, with D possibly matching TRBD1 (5 bases). The germline V and J ends were trimmed by 7 bases and 0 bases, with 15 bases remaining between them. Germline V gene lookup returns CDR1 MNHNS and CDR2 SASEGT. The CDR3 extends over 15 amino acids. This chain's CDR3 is CASTGSSRVNTEAFF. CDR3 coding DNA: TGTGCCAGCACAGGATCGTCCAGGGTGAACACTGAAGCTTTCTTT.